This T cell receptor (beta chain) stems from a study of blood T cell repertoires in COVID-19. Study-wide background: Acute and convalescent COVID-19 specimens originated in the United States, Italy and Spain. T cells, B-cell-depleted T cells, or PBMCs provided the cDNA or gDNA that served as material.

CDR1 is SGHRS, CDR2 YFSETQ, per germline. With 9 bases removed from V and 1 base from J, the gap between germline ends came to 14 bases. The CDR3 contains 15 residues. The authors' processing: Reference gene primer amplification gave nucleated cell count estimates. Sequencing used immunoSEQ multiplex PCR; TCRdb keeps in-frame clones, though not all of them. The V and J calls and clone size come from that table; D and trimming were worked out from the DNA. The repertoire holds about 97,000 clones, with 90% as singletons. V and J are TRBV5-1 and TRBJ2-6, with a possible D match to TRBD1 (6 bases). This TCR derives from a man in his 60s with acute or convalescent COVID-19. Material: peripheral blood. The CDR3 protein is CATHLGASGANVLTF. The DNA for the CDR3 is TGCGCCACCCACCTGGGGGCGTCTGGGGCCAACGTCCTGACTTTC. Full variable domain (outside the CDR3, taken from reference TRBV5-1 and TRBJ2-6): KAGVTQTPRYLIKTRGQQVTLSCSPISGHRSVSWYQQTPGQGLQFLFEYFSETQRNKGNFPGRFSGRQFSNSRSEMNVSTLELGDSALYLCATHLGASGANVLTFGAGSRLTVL.